This T cell receptor beta chain was sequenced for a study of blood T cell repertoires in COVID-19. The trim removed 0 bases at V and 2 bases at J, leaving 19 bases unmatched. This CDR3 comprises 20 residues. Germline values: CDR1 SGHRS, CDR2 YFSETQ. Using immunoSEQ multiplex PCR, the repertoire was profiled, and TCRdb retains in-frame clones only, with some absent. The sample consists of 250,000 to 300,000 clones, around nine tenths of them appearing once. The sequence came from a middle-aged woman who had recovered from COVID-19. The material sequenced was peripheral blood. The V gene is TRBV5-1, the J gene TRBJ2-7; 8 bases fit TRBD2. CDR3 bases: TGCGCCAGCAGCTTGGCCGAGGCTGGGTTCGGACTAGCTGCAACCTACGAGCAGTACTTC. Protein: CASSLAEAGFGLAATYEQYF.